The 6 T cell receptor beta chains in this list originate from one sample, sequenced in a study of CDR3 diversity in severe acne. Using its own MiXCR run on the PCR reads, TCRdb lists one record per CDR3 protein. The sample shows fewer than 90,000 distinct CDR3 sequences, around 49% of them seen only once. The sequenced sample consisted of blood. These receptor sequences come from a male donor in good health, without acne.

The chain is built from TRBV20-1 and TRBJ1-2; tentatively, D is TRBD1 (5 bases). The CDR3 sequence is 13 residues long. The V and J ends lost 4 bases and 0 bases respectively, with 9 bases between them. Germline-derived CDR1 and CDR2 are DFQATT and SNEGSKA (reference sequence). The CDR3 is CSATGGANYGYTF. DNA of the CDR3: TGCAGTGCTACTGGGGGGGCTAACTATGGCTACACCTTC.

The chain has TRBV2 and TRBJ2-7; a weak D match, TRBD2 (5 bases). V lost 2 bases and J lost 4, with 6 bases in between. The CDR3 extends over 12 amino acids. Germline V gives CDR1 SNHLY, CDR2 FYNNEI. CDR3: CASSERGYEQYF. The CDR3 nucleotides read TGTGCCAGCAGTGAACGGGGATACGAGCAGTACTTC.

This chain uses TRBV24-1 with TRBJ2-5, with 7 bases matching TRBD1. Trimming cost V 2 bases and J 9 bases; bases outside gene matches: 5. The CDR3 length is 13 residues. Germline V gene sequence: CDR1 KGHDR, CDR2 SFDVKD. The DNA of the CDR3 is TGTGCCACCAGTGATTGGGACAGCCAGCCCCAGTACTTC. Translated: CATSDWDSQPQYF.

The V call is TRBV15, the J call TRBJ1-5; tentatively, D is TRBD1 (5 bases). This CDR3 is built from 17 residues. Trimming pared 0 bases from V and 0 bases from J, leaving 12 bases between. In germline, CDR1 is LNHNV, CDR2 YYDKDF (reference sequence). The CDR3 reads CATSRDGGGDSNQPQHF. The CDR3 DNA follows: TGTGCCACCAGCAGAGACGGGGGGGGGGATAGCAATCAGCCCCAGCATTTT.

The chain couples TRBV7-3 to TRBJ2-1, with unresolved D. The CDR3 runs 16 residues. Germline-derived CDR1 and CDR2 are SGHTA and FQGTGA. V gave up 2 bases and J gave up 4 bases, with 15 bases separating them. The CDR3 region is CASSLHKDEMYNEQFF. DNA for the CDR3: TGTGCCAGCAGCTTACACAAGGACGAAATGTACAATGAGCAGTTCTTC.

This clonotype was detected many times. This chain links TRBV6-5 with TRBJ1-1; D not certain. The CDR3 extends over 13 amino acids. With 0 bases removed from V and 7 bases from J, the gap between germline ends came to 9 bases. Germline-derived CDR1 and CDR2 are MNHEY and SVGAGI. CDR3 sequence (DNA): TGTGCCAGCAGTTACTCCGGTAAGGGTGAAGCTTTCTTT. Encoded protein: CASSYSGKGEAFF.